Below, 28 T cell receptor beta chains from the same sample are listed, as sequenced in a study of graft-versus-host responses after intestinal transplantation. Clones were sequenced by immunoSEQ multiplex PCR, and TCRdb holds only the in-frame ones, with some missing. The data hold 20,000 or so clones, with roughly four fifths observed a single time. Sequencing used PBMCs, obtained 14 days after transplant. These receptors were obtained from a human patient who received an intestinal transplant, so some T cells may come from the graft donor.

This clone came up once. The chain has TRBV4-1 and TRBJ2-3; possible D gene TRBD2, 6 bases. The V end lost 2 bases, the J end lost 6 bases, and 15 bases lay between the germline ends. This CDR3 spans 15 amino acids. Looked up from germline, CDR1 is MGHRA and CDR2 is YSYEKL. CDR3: CASSQSGLRSDTQYF. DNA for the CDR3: TGCGCCAGCAGCCAATCGGGACTTAGATCCGATACGCAGTATTTT.

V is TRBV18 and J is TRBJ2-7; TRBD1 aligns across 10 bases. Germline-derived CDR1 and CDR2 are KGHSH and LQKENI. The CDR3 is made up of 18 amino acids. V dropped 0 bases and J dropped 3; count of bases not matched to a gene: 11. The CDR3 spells CASSPPVGDRGSNYEQYF. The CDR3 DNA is TGTGCCAGCTCACCACCGGTCGGGGACAGGGGTTCAAACTACGAGCAGTACTTC.

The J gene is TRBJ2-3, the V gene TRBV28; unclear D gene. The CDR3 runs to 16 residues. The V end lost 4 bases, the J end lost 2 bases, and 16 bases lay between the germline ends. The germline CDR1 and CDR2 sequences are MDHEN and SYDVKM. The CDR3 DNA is TGTGCCAGCAGTTACTCTTCGGCTAGGAACACAGATACGCAGTATTTT. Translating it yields CASSYSSARNTDTQYF.

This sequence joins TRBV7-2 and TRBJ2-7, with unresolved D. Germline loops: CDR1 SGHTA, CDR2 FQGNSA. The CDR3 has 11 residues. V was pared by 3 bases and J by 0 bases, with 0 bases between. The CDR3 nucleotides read TGTGCCAGCAGCTTCTCCTACGAGCAGTACTTC. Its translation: CASSFSYEQYF. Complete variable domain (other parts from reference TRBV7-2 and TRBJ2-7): GAGVSQSPSNKVTEKGKDVELRCDPISGHTALYWYRQSLGQGLEFLIYFQGNSAPDKSGLPSDRFSAERTGGSVSTLTIQRTQQEDSAVYLCASSFSYEQYFGPGTRLTVT.

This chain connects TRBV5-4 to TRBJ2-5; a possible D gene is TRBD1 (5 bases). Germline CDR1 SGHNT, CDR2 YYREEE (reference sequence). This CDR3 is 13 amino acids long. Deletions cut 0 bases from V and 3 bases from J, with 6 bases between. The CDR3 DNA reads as TGTGCCAGCAGCTTGGTAGGGGAAGAGACCCAGTACTTC. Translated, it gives CASSLVGEETQYF.

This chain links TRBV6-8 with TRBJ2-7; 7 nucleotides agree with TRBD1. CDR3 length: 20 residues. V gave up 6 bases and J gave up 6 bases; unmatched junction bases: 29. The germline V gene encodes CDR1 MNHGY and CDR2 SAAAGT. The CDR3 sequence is CASSSRPQSPWGQKHPEQYF. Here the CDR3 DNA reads TGTGCCAGCAGCTCTCGGCCTCAGTCCCCATGGGGACAGAAACATCCCGAGCAGTACTTC.

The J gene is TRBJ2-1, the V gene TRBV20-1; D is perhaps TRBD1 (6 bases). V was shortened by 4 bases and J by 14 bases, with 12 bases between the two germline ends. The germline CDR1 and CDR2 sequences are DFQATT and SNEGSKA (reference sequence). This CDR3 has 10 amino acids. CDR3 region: CSATSGAEFF. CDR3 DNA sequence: TGCAGTGCTACTTCAGGGGCCGAGTTCTTC.

The DNA of the CDR3 is TGTGCCAGCAGCTTACCGGGGGGTGGGACCTACGAGCAGTACTTC. Its translation: CASSLPGGGTYEQYF. V gene TRBV11-2 combines with J gene TRBJ2-7; 7 nucleotides match TRBD2. This CDR3 contains 15 residues. CDR1 and CDR2 from the germline V gene are SGHAT and FQNNGV. V shed 2 bases and J 2 bases; nucleotides not matched to a gene: 6.

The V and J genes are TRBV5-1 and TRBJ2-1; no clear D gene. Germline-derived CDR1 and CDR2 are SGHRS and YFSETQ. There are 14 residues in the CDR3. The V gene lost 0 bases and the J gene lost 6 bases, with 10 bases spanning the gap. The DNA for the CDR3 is TGCGCCAGCAGCTTGGACCCAACAGTCAATGAGCAGTTCTTC. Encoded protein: CASSLDPTVNEQFF.

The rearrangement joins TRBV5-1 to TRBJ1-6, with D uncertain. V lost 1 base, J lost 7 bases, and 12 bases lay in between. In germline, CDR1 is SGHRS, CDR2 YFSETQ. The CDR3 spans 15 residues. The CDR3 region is CASSLTVLGNSPLHF. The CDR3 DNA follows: TGCGCCAGCAGCTTGACGGTCTTAGGGAATTCACCCCTCCACTTT.

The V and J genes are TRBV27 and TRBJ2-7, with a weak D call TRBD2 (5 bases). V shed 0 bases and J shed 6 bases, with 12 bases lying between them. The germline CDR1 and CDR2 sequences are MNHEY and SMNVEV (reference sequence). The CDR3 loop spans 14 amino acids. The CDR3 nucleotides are TGTGCCAGCAGTTTATCGGCCTCCAGCGGCGAGCAGTACTTC. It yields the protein CASSLSASSGEQYF.

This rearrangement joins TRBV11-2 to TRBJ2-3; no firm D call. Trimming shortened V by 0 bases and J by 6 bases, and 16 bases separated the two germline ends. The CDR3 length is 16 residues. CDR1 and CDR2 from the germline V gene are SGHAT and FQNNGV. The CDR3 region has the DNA TGTGCCAGCAGCTTAGATTCTTTTCAAGGAGCGGATACGCAGTATTTT. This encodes CASSLDSFQGADTQYF.

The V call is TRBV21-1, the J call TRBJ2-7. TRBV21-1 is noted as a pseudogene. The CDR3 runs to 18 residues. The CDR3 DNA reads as TGTGCCAGCAGCAACAGCCCCGAAGGACGGCGCATGATCTACGAGCAGTACTTC. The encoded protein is CASSNSPEGRRMIYEQYF.

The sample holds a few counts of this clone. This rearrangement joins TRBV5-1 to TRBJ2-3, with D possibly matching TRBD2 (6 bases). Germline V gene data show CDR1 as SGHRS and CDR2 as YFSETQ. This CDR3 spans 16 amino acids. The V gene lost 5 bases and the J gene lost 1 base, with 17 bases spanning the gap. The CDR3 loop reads CASRLRTTLRTDTQYF. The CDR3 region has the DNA TGCGCCAGCAGACTTCGGACTACACTACGCACAGATACGCAGTATTTT.

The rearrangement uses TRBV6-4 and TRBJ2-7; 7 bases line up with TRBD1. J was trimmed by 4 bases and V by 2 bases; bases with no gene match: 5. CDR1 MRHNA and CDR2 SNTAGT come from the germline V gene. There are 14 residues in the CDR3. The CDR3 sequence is CASSDHGTAYEQYF. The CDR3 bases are TGTGCCAGCAGTGACCACGGGACAGCGTACGAGCAGTACTTC.

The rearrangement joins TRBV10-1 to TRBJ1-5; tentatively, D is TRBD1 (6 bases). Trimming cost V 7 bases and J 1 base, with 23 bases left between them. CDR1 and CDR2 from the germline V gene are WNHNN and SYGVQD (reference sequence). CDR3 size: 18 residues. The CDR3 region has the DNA TGCGCCAGCAAGGGGGGGCCCTACCCGAAAGAAAGCAATCAGCCCCAGCATTTT. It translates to CASKGGPYPKESNQPQHF.

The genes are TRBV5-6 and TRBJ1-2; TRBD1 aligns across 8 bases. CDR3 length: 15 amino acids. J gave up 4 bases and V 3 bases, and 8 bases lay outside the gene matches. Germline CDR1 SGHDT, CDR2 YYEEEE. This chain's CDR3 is CASSSVGQGGYGYTF. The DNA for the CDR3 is TGTGCCAGCAGCTCGGTAGGACAGGGAGGCTATGGCTACACCTTC.

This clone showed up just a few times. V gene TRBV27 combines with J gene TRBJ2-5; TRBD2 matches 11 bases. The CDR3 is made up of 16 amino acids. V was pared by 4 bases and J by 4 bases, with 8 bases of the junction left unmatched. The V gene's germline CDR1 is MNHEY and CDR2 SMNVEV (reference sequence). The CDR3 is CASSSSLAGVGETQYF. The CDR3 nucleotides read TGTGCCAGCAGTTCCTCACTAGCGGGAGTAGGAGAGACCCAGTACTTC.

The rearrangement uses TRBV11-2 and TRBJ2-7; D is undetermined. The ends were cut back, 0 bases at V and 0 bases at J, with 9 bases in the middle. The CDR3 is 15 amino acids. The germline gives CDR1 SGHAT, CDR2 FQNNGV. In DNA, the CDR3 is TGTGCCAGCAGCTTAGAAGGAGCAGCCTCCTACGAGCAGTACTTC. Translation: CASSLEGAASYEQYF.

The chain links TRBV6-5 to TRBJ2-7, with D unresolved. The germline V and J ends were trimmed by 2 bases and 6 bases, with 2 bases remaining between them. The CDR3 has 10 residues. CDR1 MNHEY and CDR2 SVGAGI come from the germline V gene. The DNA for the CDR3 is TGTGCCAGCAGTTACCCCGAGCAGTACTTC. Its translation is CASSYPEQYF.

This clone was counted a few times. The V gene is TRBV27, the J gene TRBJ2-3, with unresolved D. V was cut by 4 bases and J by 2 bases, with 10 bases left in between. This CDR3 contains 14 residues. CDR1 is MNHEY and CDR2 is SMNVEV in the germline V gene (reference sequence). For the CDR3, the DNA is TGTGCCAGCAGTTCATACTCTCCCACAGATACGCAGTATTTT. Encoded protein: CASSSYSPTDTQYF.

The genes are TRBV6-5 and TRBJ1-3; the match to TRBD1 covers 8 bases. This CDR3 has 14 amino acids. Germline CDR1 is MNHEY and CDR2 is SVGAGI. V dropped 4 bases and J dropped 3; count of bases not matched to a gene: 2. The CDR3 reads CASSCRGRGNTIYF. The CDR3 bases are TGTGCCAGCAGTTGCAGGGGGCGTGGAAACACCATATATTTT.

The CDR3 is CASRSGPLGGGAQADTQYF. Written as DNA, the CDR3 is TGTGCCAGCAGATCAGGCCCCTTGGGCGGGGGGGCCCAGGCGGATACGCAGTATTTT. The chain links TRBV11-2 to TRBJ2-3; 9 positions agree with TRBD2. CDR3 size: 19 residues. The junction had 22 bases not matched to a gene; V was cut back by 6 bases and J by 6 bases. Germline V lookup: CDR1 SGHAT, CDR2 FQNNGV.

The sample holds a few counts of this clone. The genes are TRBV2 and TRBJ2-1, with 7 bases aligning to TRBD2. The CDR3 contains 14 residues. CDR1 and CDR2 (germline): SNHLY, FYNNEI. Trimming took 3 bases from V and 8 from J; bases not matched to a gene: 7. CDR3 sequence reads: CASSDGGGVDEQFF. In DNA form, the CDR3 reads TGTGCCAGCAGTGACGGCGGGGGAGTAGATGAGCAGTTCTTC.

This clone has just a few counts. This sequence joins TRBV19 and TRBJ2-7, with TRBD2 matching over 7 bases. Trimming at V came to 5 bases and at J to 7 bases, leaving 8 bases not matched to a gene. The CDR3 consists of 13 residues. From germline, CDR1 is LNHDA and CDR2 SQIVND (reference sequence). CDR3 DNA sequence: TGTGCCAGTAGTGGGGCGGGAGCGGGGGAGCAGTACTTC. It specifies CASSGAGAGEQYF. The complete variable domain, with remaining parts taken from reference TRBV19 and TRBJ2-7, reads DGGITQSPKYLFRKEGQNVTLSCEQNLNHDAMYWYRQDPGQGLRLIYYSQIVNDFQKGDIAEGYSVSREKKESFPLTVTSAQKNPTAFYLCASSGAGAGEQYFGPGTRLTVT.

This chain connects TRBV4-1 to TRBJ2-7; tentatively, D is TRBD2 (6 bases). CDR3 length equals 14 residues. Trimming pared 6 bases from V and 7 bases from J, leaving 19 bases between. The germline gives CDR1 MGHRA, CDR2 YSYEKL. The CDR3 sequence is CASSRGTTAGEQYF. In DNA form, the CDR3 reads TGCGCCAGCAGTAGGGGCACCACCGCGGGGGAGCAGTACTTC.

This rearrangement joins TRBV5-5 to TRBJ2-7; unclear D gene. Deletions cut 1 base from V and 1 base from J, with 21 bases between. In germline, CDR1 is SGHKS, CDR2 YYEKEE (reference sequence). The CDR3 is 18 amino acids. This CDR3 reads CASSLFWVIRAKSYEQYF. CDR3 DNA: TGTGCCAGCAGCTTGTTTTGGGTAATTCGGGCTAAATCCTACGAGCAGTACTTC. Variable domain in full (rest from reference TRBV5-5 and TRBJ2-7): DAGVTQSPTHLIKTRGQQVTLRCSPISGHKSVSWYQQVLGQGPQFIFQYYEKEERGRGNFPDRFSARQFPNYSSELNVNALLLGDSALYLCASSLFWVIRAKSYEQYFGPGTRLTVT.

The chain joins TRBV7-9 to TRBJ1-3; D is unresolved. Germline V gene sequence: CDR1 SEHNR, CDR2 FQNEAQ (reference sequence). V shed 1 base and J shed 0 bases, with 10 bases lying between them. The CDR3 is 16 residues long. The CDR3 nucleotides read TGTGCCAGCAGCTTAGTAGGAGGAAGCTCTGGAAACACCATATATTTT. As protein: CASSLVGGSSGNTIYF.